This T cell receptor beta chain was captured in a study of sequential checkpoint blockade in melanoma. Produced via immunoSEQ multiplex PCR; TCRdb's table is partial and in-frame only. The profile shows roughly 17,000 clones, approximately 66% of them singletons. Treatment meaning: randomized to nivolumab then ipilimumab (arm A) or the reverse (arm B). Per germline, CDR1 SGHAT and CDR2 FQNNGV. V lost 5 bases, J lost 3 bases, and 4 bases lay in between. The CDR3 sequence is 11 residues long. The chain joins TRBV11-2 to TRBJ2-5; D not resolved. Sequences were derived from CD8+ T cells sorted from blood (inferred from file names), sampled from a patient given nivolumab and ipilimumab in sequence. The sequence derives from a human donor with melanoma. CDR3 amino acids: CASSLEETQYF. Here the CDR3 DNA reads TGTGCCAGCAGCCTCGAAGAGACCCAGTACTTC. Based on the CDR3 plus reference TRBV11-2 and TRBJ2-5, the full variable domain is EAGVAQSPRYKIIEKRQSVAFWCNPISGHATLYWYQQILGQGPKLLIQFQNNGVVDDSQLPKDRFSAERLKGVDSTLKIQPAKLEDSAVYLCASSLEETQYFGPGTRLLVL.